The clone carrying this T cell receptor beta chain came up once. The data belong to a study of control samples from healthy donors and cancer patients. Here immunoSEQ multiplex PCR was the method, and the copy in TCRdb shows in-frame clones only, minus some. The data contain some 200,000 clones, 91% of them singletons. The V and J ends lost 4 bases and 2 bases respectively, with 7 bases between them. The CDR3 is made up of 13 amino acids. CDR1 and CDR2 (germline): ENHRY, SYGVKD. The genes are TRBV10-3 and TRBJ2-3; D gene unclear. The sample taken for sequencing was blood. This receptor was identified in a woman younger than 45 in good health. CDR3 in amino acids: CAISGEHTDTQYF. DNA for the CDR3: TGTGCCATCAGTGGAGAGCACACAGATACGCAGTATTTT.